This TCR beta chain originates from a study of CD8 T cells in ankylosing spondylitis. This clonotype was observed many times. Its cognate antigen is unknown. The CDR3 has 16 residues. Germline-derived CDR1 and CDR2 are MDHEN and SYDVKM. V gave up 8 bases and J gave up 6 bases; unmatched junction bases: 16. General study results and limits: A motif of 7 to 9 highly homologous TCR beta variants was seen as apparently characteristic of ankylosing spondylitis blood. Significant enrichment of disease-linked clones was reportedly seen in matched ankylosing spondylitis synovial fluid. Relatively scarce in peripheral blood, disease-linked clones were CD8+. Some motif variants had been reported before (in reactive arthritis synovial fluid and blood).

Library preparation for TCR beta used quantitative 5'-RACE with molecular barcodes. TCRdb recomputed calls from the 5' RACE reads with MiXCR, one row per CDR3 protein. Of under 250,000 distinct CDR3 sequences listed, 6% to 8% were seen once; the top ten hold about 14%. Material for sequencing was blood, either unsorted or a sorted T cell fraction (not recorded which). This clonotype was obtained from a male donor with ankylosing spondylitis. The rearrangement uses TRBV28 and TRBJ2-3, with 8 bases fitting TRBD1. The CDR3 protein is CASGAEDRVILDTQYF. The CDR3 region has the DNA TGTGCCAGCGGGGCCGAGGACAGGGTTATTTTGGATACGCAGTATTTT.